This note documents a single T cell receptor beta chain sequence. Its cognate antigen is unknown. These data are taken from a study of T cell repertoires in cytomegalovirus infection. Study information: In public TCR beta signatures, there were indications of both CMV infection and matching HLA type.

Trimming shortened V by 4 bases and J by 5 bases, and 11 bases separated the two germline ends. The CDR3 loop spans 13 amino acids. One entry per CDR3 protein, called by TCRdb with MiXCR from the reads. In the table there are about 230,000 distinct CDR3 sequences, approximately 22% of which are singletons. Study observations and caveats: Based on cumulative public TCR beta family frequency, carriers of CMV plus the relevant HLA were identified. CMV-specific HLA-C-restricted TCR beta clonotypes dominated the ex vivo response.

This receptor was obtained from a human donor in good health (CMV status not recorded). Some clones in this sample may be carry-over from other donors' samples. V is TRBV12-3 or TRBV12-4 and J is TRBJ2-5; D ambiguous. What was sequenced was CD8+ T cells from PBMCs. CDR3 region: CASSSLPDETQYF. DNA for the CDR3: TGTGCCAGCAGTTCACTTCCAGACGAGACCCAGTACTTC.